What follows is one T cell receptor (beta chain) and its context. V was trimmed by 1 base and J by 8 bases, leaving 5 bases between them. Germline V gene lookup returns CDR1 MGHRA and CDR2 YSYEKL. There are 11 residues in the CDR3. Primers: 60 Vbeta forward and 13 Jbeta reverse. Data came from immunoSEQ multiplex PCR; TCRdb stores just in-frame clones and leaves some out. The table lists under 40,000 clones. The data derive from a study of cytomegalovirus exposure and HLA in healthy donors. The sample was PBMCs. The chain employs TRBV4-1 and TRBJ1-2; D remains ambiguous. The source of this sequence is a female donor in good health and CMV-seronegative. The CDR3 reads CASSQGGGYTF. The CDR3 DNA sequence: TGCGCCAGCAGCCAAGGCGGGGGCTACACCTTC.